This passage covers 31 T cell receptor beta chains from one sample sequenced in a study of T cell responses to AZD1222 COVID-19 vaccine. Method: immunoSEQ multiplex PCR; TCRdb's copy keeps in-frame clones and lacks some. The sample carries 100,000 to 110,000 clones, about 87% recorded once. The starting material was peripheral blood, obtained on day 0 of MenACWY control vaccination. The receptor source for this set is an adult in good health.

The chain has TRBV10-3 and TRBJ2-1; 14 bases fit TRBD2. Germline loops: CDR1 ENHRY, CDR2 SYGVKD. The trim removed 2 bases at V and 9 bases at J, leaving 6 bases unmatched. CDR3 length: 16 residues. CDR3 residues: CAISEPMGLAGVEQFF. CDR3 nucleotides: TGTGCCATCAGTGAGCCGATGGGACTAGCGGGAGTTGAGCAGTTCTTC.

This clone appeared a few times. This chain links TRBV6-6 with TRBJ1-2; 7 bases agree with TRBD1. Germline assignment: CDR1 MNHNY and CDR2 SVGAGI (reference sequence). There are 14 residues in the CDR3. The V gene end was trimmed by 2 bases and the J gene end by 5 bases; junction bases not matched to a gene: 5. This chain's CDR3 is CASSYVTGAYGYTF. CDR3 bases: TGTGCCAGCAGTTACGTCACAGGGGCATATGGCTACACCTTC.

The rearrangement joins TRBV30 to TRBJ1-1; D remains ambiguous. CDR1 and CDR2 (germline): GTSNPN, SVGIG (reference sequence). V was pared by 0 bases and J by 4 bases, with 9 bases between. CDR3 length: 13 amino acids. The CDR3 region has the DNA TGTGCCTGGAGTGTAAGGGCGGGCACTGAAGCTTTCTTT. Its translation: CAWSVRAGTEAFF.

CDR3 DNA sequence: TGTGCCAGCAGCTCTTCCCGGGCTGGAAACACCATATATTTT. Translated, it gives CASSSSRAGNTIYF. J is TRBJ1-3 and V is TRBV11-2, with unresolved D. Looked up from germline, CDR1 is SGHAT and CDR2 is FQNNGV. V lost 4 bases and J 2 bases, leaving 9 bases between the germline ends. The CDR3 runs to 14 residues.

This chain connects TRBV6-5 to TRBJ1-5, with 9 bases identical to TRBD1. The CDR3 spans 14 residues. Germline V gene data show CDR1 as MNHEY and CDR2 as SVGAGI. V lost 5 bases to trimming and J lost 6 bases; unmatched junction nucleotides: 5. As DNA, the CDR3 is TGTGCCAGCAGTCCGGACAGGGGCGGTCAGCCCCAGCATTTT. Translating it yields CASSPDRGGQPQHF.

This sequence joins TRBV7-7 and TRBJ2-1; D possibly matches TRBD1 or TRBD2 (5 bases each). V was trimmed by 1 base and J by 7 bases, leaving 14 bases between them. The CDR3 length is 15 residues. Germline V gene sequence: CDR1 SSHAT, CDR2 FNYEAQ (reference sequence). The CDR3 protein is CASSLGDVRSNEQFF. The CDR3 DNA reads TGTGCCAGCAGCTTAGGGGACGTAAGGTCGAATGAGCAGTTCTTC.

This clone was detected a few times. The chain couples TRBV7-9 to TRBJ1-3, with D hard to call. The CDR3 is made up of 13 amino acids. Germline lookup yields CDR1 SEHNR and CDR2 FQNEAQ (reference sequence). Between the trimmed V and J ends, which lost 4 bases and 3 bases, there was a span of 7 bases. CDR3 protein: CASSSDYGNTIYF. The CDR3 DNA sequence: TGTGCCAGCAGCTCGGACTATGGAAACACCATATATTTT.

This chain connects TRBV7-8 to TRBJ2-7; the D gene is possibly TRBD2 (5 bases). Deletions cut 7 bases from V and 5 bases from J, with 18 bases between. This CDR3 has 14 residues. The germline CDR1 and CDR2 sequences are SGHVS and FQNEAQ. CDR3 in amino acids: CASNLFWESDEQYF. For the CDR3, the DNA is TGTGCCAGCAACCTTTTTTGGGAGAGCGACGAGCAGTACTTC.

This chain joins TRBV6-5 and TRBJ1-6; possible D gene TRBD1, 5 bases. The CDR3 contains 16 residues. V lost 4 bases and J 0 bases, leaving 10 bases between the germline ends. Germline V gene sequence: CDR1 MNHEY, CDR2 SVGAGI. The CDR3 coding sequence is TGTGCCAGCAGTTCGCAGGGTGACTCCTATAATTCACCCCTCCACTTT. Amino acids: CASSSQGDSYNSPLHF.

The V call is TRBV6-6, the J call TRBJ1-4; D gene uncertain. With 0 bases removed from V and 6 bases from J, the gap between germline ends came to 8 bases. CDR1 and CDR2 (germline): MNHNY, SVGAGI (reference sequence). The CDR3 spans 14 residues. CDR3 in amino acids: CASSYSPQHEKLFF. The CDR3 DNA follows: TGTGCCAGCAGTTACTCCCCCCAACATGAAAAACTGTTTTTT.

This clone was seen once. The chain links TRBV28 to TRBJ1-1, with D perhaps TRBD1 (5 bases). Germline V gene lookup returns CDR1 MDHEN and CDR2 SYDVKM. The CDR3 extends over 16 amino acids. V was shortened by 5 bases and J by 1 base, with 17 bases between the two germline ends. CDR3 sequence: CASSMTGMGENTEAFF. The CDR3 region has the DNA TGTGCCAGCAGTATGACTGGGATGGGGGAGAACACTGAAGCTTTCTTT.

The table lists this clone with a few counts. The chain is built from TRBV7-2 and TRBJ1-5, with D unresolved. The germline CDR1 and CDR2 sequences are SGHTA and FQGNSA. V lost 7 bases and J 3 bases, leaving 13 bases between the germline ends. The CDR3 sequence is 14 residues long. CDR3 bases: TGTGCCAGCACCCCGGACGGGTACAATCAGCCCCAGCATTTT. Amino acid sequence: CASTPDGYNQPQHF.

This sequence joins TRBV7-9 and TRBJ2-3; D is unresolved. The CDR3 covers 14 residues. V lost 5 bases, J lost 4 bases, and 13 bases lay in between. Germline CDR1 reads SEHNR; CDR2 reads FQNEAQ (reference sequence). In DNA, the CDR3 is TGTGCCAGCAGCCCCCTCCGGTCACCAGATACGCAGTATTTT. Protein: CASSPLRSPDTQYF.

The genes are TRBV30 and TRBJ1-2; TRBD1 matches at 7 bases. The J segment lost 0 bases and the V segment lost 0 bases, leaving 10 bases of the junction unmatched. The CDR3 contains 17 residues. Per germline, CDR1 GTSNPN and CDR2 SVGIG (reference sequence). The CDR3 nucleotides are TGTGCCTGGAGTGTACCGGGCAGGGGGGAATCTAACTATGGCTACACCTTC. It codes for CAWSVPGRGESNYGYTF. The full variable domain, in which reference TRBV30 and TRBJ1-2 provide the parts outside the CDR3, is SQTIHQWPATLVQPVGSPLSLECTVEGTSNPNLYWYRQAAGRGLQLLFYSVGIGQISSEVPQNLSASRPQDRQFILSSKKLLLSDSGFYLCAWSVPGRGESNYGYTFGSGTRLTVV.

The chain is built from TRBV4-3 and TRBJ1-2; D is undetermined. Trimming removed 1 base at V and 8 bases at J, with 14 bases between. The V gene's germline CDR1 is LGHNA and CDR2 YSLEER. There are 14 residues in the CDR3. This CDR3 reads CASSQGEEASGYTF. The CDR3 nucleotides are TGCGCCAGCAGCCAAGGGGAGGAGGCTTCGGGCTACACCTTC.

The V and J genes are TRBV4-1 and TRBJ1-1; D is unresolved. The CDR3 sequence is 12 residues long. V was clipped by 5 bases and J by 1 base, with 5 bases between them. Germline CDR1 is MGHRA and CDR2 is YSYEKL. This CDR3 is CASSEGNTEAFF. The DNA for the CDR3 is TGCGCCAGCAGCGAGGGGAACACTGAAGCTTTCTTT.

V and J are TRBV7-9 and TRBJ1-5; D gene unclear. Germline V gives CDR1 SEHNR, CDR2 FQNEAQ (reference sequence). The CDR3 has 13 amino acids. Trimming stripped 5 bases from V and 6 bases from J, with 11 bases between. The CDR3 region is CASSLRGGQPQHF. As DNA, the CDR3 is TGTGCCAGCAGCCTCCGGGGAGGTCAGCCCCAGCATTTT.

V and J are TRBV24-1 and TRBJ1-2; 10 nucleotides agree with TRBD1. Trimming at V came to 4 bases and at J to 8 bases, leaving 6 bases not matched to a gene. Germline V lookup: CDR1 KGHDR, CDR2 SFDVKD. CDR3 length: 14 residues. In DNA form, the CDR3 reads TGTGCCACCAGTGACCCCGGACAGGGGGAGGGCTACACCTTC. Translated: CATSDPGQGEGYTF.

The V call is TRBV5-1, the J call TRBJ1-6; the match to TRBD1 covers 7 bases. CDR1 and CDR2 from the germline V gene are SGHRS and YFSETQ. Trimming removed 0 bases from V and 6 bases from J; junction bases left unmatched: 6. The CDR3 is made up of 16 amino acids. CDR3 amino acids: CASSLVRGRVNSPLHF. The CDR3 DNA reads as TGCGCCAGCAGCTTGGTTAGGGGGCGCGTTAATTCACCCCTCCACTTT.

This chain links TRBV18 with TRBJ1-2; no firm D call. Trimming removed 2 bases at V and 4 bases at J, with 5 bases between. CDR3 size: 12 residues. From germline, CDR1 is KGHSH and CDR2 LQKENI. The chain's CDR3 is CASSPGVYGYTF. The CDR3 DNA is TGTGCCAGCTCACCAGGAGTCTATGGCTACACCTTC.

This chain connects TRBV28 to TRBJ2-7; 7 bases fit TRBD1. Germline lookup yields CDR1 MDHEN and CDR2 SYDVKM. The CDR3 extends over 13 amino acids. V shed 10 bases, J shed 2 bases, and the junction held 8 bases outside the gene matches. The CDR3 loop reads CATKQGSTYEQYF. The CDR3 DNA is TGTGCCACCAAACAGGGGTCAACCTACGAGCAGTACTTC. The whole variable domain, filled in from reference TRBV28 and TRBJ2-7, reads DVKVTQSSRYLVKRTGEKVFLECVQDMDHENMFWYRQDPGLGLRLIYFSYDVKMKEKGDIPEGYSVSREKKERFSLILESASTNQTSMYLCATKQGSTYEQYFGPGTRLTVT.

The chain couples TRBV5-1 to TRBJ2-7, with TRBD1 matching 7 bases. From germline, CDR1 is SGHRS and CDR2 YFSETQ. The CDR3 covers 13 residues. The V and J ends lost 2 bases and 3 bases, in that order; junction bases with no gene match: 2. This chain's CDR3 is CASSLGQDYEQYF. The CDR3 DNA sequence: TGCGCCAGCAGCTTAGGACAGGACTACGAGCAGTACTTC.

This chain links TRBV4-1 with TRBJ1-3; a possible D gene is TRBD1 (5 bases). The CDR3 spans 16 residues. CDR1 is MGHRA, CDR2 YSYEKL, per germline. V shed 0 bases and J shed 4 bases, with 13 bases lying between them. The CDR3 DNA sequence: TGCGCCAGCAGCCAAGATCAAGAGGCAGGGGGAAACACCATATATTTT. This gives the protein CASSQDQEAGGNTIYF.

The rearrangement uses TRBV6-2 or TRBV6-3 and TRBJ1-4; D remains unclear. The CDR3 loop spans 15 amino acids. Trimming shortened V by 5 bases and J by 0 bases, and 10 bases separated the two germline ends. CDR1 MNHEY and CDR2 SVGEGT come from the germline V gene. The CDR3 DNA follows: TGTGCCAGCAGTCCGGGAGAGGCAACTAATGAAAAACTGTTTTTT. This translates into CASSPGEATNEKLFF.

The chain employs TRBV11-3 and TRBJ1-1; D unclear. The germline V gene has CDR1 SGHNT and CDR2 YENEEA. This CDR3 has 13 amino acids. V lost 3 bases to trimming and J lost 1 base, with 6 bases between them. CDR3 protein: CASSFGGNTEAFF. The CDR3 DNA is TGTGCCAGCAGCTTCGGCGGGAACACTGAAGCTTTCTTT.

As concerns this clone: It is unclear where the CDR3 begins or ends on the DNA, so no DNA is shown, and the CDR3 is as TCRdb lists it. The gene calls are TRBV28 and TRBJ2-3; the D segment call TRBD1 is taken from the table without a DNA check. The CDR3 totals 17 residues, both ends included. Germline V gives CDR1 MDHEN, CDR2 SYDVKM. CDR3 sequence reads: CASSPSGQGVLTDTQYF.

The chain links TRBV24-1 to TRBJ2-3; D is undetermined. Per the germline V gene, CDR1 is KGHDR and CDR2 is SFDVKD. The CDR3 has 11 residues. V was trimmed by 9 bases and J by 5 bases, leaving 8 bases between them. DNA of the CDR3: TGTGCCACCGCACAAGAAGATACGCAGTATTTT. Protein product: CATAQEDTQYF.

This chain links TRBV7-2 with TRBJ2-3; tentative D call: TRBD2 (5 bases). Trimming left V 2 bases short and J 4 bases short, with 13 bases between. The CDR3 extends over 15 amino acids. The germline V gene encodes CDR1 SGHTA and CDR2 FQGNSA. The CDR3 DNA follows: TGTGCCAGCAGCTTAAGGCTGTCGGGATCAGATACGCAGTATTTT. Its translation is CASSLRLSGSDTQYF.

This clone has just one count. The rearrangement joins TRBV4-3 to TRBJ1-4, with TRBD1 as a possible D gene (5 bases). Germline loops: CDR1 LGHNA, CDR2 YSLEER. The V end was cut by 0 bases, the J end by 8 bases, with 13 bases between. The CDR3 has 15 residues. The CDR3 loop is CASSQDPRDGEKLFF. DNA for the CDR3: TGCGCCAGCAGCCAAGATCCCAGGGACGGCGAAAAACTGTTTTTT.

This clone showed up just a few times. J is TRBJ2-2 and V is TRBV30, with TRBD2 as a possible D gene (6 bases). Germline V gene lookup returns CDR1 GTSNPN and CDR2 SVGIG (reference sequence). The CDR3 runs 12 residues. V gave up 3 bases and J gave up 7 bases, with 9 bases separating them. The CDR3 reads CAWRLGGGELFF. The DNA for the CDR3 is TGTGCCTGGAGATTGGGGGGCGGGGAGCTGTTTTTT.

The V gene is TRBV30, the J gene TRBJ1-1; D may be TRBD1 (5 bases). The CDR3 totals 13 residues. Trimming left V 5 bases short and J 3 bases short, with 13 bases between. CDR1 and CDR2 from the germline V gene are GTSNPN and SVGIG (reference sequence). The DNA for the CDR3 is TGTGCCTGGGACGGGACCGAACACACTGAAGCTTTCTTT. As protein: CAWDGTEHTEAFF.